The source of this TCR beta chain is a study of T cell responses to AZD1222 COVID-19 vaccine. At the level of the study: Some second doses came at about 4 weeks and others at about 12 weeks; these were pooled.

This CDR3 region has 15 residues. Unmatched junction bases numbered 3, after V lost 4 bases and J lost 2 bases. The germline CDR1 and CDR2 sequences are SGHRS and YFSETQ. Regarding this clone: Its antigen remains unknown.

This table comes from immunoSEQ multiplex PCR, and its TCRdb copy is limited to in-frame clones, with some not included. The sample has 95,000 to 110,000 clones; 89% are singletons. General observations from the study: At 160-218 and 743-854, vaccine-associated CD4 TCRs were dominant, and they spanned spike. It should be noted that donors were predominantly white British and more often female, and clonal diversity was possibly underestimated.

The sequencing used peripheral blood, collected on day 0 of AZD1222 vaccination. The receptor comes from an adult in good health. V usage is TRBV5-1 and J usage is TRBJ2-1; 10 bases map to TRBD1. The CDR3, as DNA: TGCGCCAGCAGCGTGGGGACAGGGGCCTACAATGAGCAGTTCTTC. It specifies CASSVGTGAYNEQFF.